Presented here are 21 T cell receptor beta chains from one specimen sequenced in a study of PD-1 blockade in classical Hodgkin lymphoma. The protocol was immunoSEQ multiplex PCR, while the TCRdb copy is restricted to in-frame clones and leaves out a portion. The sample lists 60,000 to 75,000 clones, more than 75% occurring once. Every patient was affected by relapse after autologous stem cell transplantation, while exposure to brentuximab vedotin was not uniform. The sample in question was peripheral blood mononuclear cells (PBMCs), obtained at baseline. These receptors were obtained from a human donor with classical Hodgkin lymphoma.

The chain joins TRBV7-9 to TRBJ2-7; TRBD2 is a possible D gene (6 bases). This CDR3 has 13 residues. Trimming pared 4 bases from V and 3 bases from J, leaving 10 bases between. CDR1 is SEHNR, CDR2 FQNEAQ, per germline (reference sequence). Written as DNA, the CDR3 is TGTGCCAGCAGCTCTTTGACTAGCTACGAGCAGTACTTC. Encoded protein: CASSSLTSYEQYF.

This chain uses TRBV7-6 with TRBJ1-5; a weak D match, TRBD1 (6 bases). This CDR3 comprises 13 residues. Germline V gene lookup returns CDR1 SGHVS and CDR2 FNYEAQ. V shed 4 bases and J shed 5 bases, with 9 bases lying between them. CDR3 DNA: TGTGCCAGCAGCTACGGACAGTATCAGCCCCAGCATTTT. This gives the protein CASSYGQYQPQHF. Drawing the rest from reference TRBV7-6 and TRBJ1-5, the complete variable domain is GAGVSQSPRYKVTKRGQDVALRCDPISGHVSLYWYRQALGQGPEFLTYFNYEAQQDKSGLPNDRFSAERPEGSISTLTIQRTEQRDSAMYRCASSYGQYQPQHFGDGTRLSIL.

The genes are TRBV28 and TRBJ2-7, with 9 positions matching TRBD1. Germline V gives CDR1 MDHEN, CDR2 SYDVKM. The CDR3 covers 15 residues. The ends lost 4 bases at V and 2 bases at J; junction bases unmatched: 6. Written as DNA, the CDR3 is TGTGCCAGCAGTTCGCCGGGACAGGGTCCCTACGAGCAGTACTTC. It specifies CASSSPGQGPYEQYF.

This clone was detected only a few times. DNA of the CDR3: TGTGCCAGCAGTGCCGACAGCATAGAAGCTTTCTTT. Encoded protein: CASSADSIEAFF. The chain combines TRBV6-1 with TRBJ1-1; tentatively, D is TRBD1 (5 bases). V lost 4 bases, J lost 8 bases, and 11 bases lay in between. The length of the CDR3 is 12 residues. The germline V gene encodes CDR1 MNHNS and CDR2 SASEGT.

The CDR3 DNA reads TGTGCCAGCACTAACAGGGCATATAACGGCTACACCTTC. This translates into CASTNRAYNGYTF. The chain recombines TRBV28 with TRBJ1-2; D perhaps matches TRBD1 (6 bases). Trimming removed 7 bases at V and 8 bases at J, with 17 bases between. Germline V gene data show CDR1 as MDHEN and CDR2 as SYDVKM. This CDR3 spans 13 amino acids.

V and J are TRBV6-6 and TRBJ1-5; D call uncertain. From germline, CDR1 is MNHNY and CDR2 SVGAGI (reference sequence). The CDR3 contains 15 residues. V lost 6 bases to trimming and J lost 0 bases, with 12 bases between them. The CDR3, as DNA: TGTGCCAGCAGCTCTCTGGGCGCTAGCAATCAGCCCCAGCATTTT. Translating gives CASSSLGASNQPQHF.

This chain links TRBV4-1 with TRBJ2-5, with 10 bases lining up with TRBD1. The V gene end was trimmed by 1 base and the J gene end by 1 base; junction bases not matched to a gene: 6. CDR3 length: 17 residues. Per the germline V gene, CDR1 is MGHRA and CDR2 is YSYEKL. CDR3 sequence (DNA): TGCGCCAGCAGCCAAGTATTTCGGACAGGGGGCCAAGAGACCCAGTACTTC. Translated, it gives CASSQVFRTGGQETQYF.

This chain links TRBV6-1 with TRBJ1-1; a possible D gene is TRBD1 (5 bases). The V end was cut by 3 bases, the J end by 4 bases, with 6 bases between. The CDR3 loop spans 12 amino acids. The germline gives CDR1 MNHNS, CDR2 SASEGT. Here the CDR3 DNA reads TGTGCCAGCAGTGACGGGGGCACTGAAGCTTTCTTT. Translation: CASSDGGTEAFF.

The chain links TRBV27 to TRBJ1-1; D might be TRBD1 (5 bases). This CDR3 is 13 amino acids long. Trimming took 11 bases from V and 6 from J, leaving 19 bases between them. The germline V gene encodes CDR1 MNHEY and CDR2 SMNVEV (reference sequence). CDR3 region: CAVGGVGIAEAFF. The CDR3 nucleotides read TGTGCCGTTGGGGGGGTGGGGATCGCTGAAGCTTTCTTT.

The V gene is TRBV5-6, the J gene TRBJ2-7, with TRBD2 matching 8 bases. This CDR3 has 13 residues. Germline trimming cut 6 bases from V and 1 base from J; bases unmatched to any gene: 3. CDR1 and CDR2 from the germline V gene are SGHDT and YYEEEE. The CDR3 DNA follows: TGTGCCAGCAAACGGGGGGGATCCTACGAGCAGTACTTC. It specifies CASKRGGSYEQYF.

CDR3 loop: CATSRDPPGLARYEQYF. The CDR3 bases are TGTGCCACCAGCAGAGATCCACCGGGACTAGCGCGTTACGAGCAGTACTTC. This chain uses TRBV15 with TRBJ2-7, with 10 bases matching TRBD2. Germline loops: CDR1 LNHNV, CDR2 YYDKDF (reference sequence). J was trimmed by 4 bases and V by 0 bases; bases with no gene match: 9. The CDR3 covers 17 residues.

The J gene is TRBJ2-5, the V gene TRBV28; 7 nucleotides match TRBD1. The CDR3 totals 15 residues. J gave up 7 bases and V 5 bases, and 13 bases lay outside the gene matches. Germline assignment: CDR1 MDHEN and CDR2 SYDVKM. The CDR3 reads CASSTWDSPSGTQYF. CDR3 sequence (DNA): TGTGCCAGCAGTACCTGGGACAGCCCGAGCGGGACCCAGTACTTC. Using reference TRBV28 and TRBJ2-5 for the parts outside the CDR3, the full variable domain is DVKVTQSSRYLVKRTGEKVFLECVQDMDHENMFWYRQDPGLGLRLIYFSYDVKMKEKGDIPEGYSVSREKKERFSLILESASTNQTSMYLCASSTWDSPSGTQYFGPGTRLLVL.

This chain links TRBV11-2 with TRBJ2-2; 11 bases map to TRBD2. With V trimmed by 2 bases and J by 5 bases, 1 base remained unmatched. The CDR3 sequence is 15 residues long. Germline CDR1 SGHAT, CDR2 FQNNGV. The CDR3 bases are TGTGCCAGCAGCTTACCTAGCGGGGGGACCGGGGAGCTGTTTTTT. Protein product: CASSLPSGGTGELFF.

The V and J genes are TRBV21-1 and TRBJ2-5; TRBD2, the table's D call, was not compared with the DNA. TRBV21-1 constitutes a pseudogene. This CDR3 spans 17 amino acids. Here the CDR3 reads CASSKARVLAGEETQYF. The CDR3 DNA reads as TGTGCCAGCAGCAAAGCGAGGGTGCTAGCGGGAGAAGAGACCCAGTACTTC.

The gene calls are TRBV6-5 and TRBJ2-2; D perhaps matches TRBD2 (5 bases). With 2 bases removed from V and 2 bases from J, the gap between germline ends came to 6 bases. This CDR3 spans 14 amino acids. Germline V CDR1 and CDR2: MNHEY, SVGAGI. The CDR3 protein is CASSYDYNTGELFF. DNA of the CDR3: TGTGCCAGCAGTTACGACTATAACACCGGGGAGCTGTTTTTT.

This clone was detected only once. The rearrangement links TRBV4-2 to TRBJ2-7, with D maybe TRBD2 (5 bases). The CDR3 sequence is 15 residues long. Trimming took off 0 bases at V and 3 bases at J, with 12 bases between the two ends. Germline CDR1 LGHNA, CDR2 YNFKEQ. The CDR3 bases are TGTGCCAGCAGCCAAGATCCCGGACGGGGCTACGAGCAGTACTTC. Its protein is CASSQDPGRGYEQYF.

The genes are TRBV7-8 and TRBJ2-5; perhaps D is TRBD1 or TRBD2 (5 bases each). The V end was cut by 5 bases, the J end by 0 bases, with 22 bases between. The CDR3 totals 18 residues. Germline values: CDR1 SGHVS, CDR2 FQNEAQ. The CDR3 here is CASSNLKPGRRYQETQYF. The CDR3 nucleotides are TGTGCCAGCAGCAACCTCAAACCGGGACGGAGATACCAAGAGACCCAGTACTTC.

This clone appeared once. V usage is TRBV4-1 and J usage is TRBJ2-5, with D possibly being TRBD2 (6 bases). V was trimmed by 4 bases and J by 1 base, leaving 16 bases between them. This CDR3 is 16 amino acids long. Germline CDR1 and CDR2: MGHRA and YSYEKL. CDR3 loop: CASSPGTGVVQETQYF. The CDR3, as DNA: TGCGCCAGCAGCCCTGGGACGGGAGTGGTCCAAGAGACCCAGTACTTC.

The CDR3 protein is CASSDRQGSNTEAFF. CDR3 coding DNA: TGTGCCAGCAGTGATCGGCAGGGCTCGAACACTGAAGCTTTCTTT. The rearrangement links TRBV6-1 to TRBJ1-1; D perhaps matches TRBD1 (5 bases). Deletions cut 3 bases from V and 1 base from J, with 12 bases between. The CDR3 has 15 residues. CDR1 MNHNS and CDR2 SASEGT come from the germline V gene.

The chain is built from TRBV10-3 and TRBJ1-4; no firm D call. Trimming took 0 bases from V and 7 from J, leaving 6 bases between them. Germline CDR1 is ENHRY and CDR2 is SYGVKD. The CDR3 runs to 13 residues. The CDR3 loop reads CAISESNSEKLFF. CDR3 sequence (DNA): TGTGCCATCAGTGAGTCTAACTCTGAAAAACTGTTTTTT.

The rearrangement uses TRBV30 and TRBJ2-7, with D tentatively TRBD2 (5 bases). The germline gives CDR1 GTSNPN, CDR2 SVGIG (reference sequence). Trimming cost V 5 bases and J 2 bases, with 16 bases left between them. This CDR3 has 14 residues. CDR3 nucleotide sequence: TGTGCCTGGGGGAGTACTGGGTCGGCCTACGAGCAGTACTTC. Amino acid sequence: CAWGSTGSAYEQYF. The variable domain in full, with the rest retrieved from reference TRBV30 and TRBJ2-7, is SQTIHQWPATLVQPVGSPLSLECTVEGTSNPNLYWYRQAAGRGLQLLFYSVGIGQISSEVPQNLSASRPQDRQFILSSKKLLLSDSGFYLCAWGSTGSAYEQYFGPGTRLTVT.